Listed below are T cell receptor beta chains from one sample, sequenced in a study of radiation and T cells in renal cell carcinoma. Sequencing used immunoSEQ multiplex PCR; TCRdb keeps in-frame clones, though not all of them. The data contain tens of thousands of clones, 65% to 90% of them singletons. This specimen consisted of blood, obtained from a patient whose treatment included radiotherapy and nephrectomy. The receptors originated from a woman aged 45-65 years with renal cell carcinoma. CDR3s include the opening cysteine and the closing phenylalanine or tryptophan. The D gene is left open where the match is weak. Clone size is given for some rows only: seen once, a few or many times, or a class if the clone is expanded.

j_call clone_size d_call v_call cdr3_aa cdr3_nt
TRBJ2-7 NA TRBD2 TRBV7-2 CASSSRTSGSYEQYF TGTGCCAGCAGCTCCCGGACTAGCGGCTCCTACGAGCAGTACTTC
TRBJ2-3 NA TRBD2 TRBV7-3 CASSLHREDSTQYF TGTGCCAGCAGCTTACACCGGGAGGACTCTACGCAGTATTTT
TRBJ1-4 NA NA TRBV2 CASCPNGQGNEKLFF TGTGCCAGCTGTCCCAACGGTCAGGGGAATGAAAAACTGTTTTTT
TRBJ2-5 NA NA TRBV7-9 CASSLRGRSFWETQYF TGTGCCAGCAGCTTACGGGGCAGGTCCTTCTGGGAGACCCAGTACTTC
TRBJ2-5 NA NA TRBV10-3 CAISPGTQQETQYF TGTGCCATCAGTCCCGGGACTCAACAAGAGACCCAGTACTTC
TRBJ2-7 NA NA TRBV25-1 CASSEGGPGGEQYF TGTGCCAGCAGTGAGGGAGGTCCTGGGGGCGAGCAGTACTTC
TRBJ2-7 NA TRBD2 TRBV15 CATSRDLAGLHEQYF TGTGCCACCAGCAGAGATCTAGCGGGATTGCACGAGCAGTACTTC
TRBJ2-1 NA NA TRBV18 CASSPSFLSPPYNEQFF TGTGCCAGCTCACCGTCCTTTTTGAGTCCGCCCTACAATGAGCAGTTCTTC
TRBJ1-5 NA NA TRBV6-1 CASGDGQYNQPQHF TGTGCCAGCGGTGACGGACAGTACAATCAGCCCCAGCATTTT
TRBJ2-5 NA NA TRBV7-2 CASSTGTQETQYF TGTGCCAGCAGCACCGGGACTCAAGAGACCCAGTACTTC
TRBJ2-7 NA TRBD1 TRBV5-5 CASSRTGTEYEQYF TGTGCCAGCAGCCGGACCGGGACAGAGTACGAGCAGTACTTC
TRBJ2-5 NA TRBD2 TRBV13 CASSLGLAGGQETQYF TGTGCCAGCAGCTTAGGGCTAGCGGGGGGCCAAGAGACCCAGTACTTC
TRBJ2-7 NA NA TRBV29-1 CSARRGSYEQYF TGCAGCGCTAGGAGGGGTTCCTACGAGCAGTACTTC
TRBJ1-1 NA NA TRBV6-5 CASSYDLGTRGTEAFF TGTGCCAGCAGTTACGACCTGGGAACCCGCGGCACTGAAGCTTTCTTT
TRBJ2-7 NA NA TRBV5-1 CASSMRTNYEQYF TGCGCCAGCAGCATGAGGACAAACTACGAGCAGTACTTC
TRBJ1-5 NA NA TRBV19 CASSSWEGTGNQPQHF TGTGCCAGTAGTTCTTGGGAGGGTACGGGCAATCAGCCCCAGCATTTT
TRBJ2-5 NA NA TRBV27 CASSRGGETQYF TGTGCCAGCAGTAGGGGGGGAGAGACCCAGTACTTC
TRBJ1-1 NA TRBD1 TRBV19 CATTETGGFATEAFF TGTGCCACGACGGAGACAGGGGGCTTCGCCACTGAAGCTTTCTTT
TRBJ2-7 NA NA TRBV10-3 CAISEGPLYEQYF TGTGCCATCAGTGAAGGCCCCCTCTACGAGCAGTACTTC
TRBJ1-1 few TRBD1 TRBV7-3 CASSSGGQGKTFF TGTGCCAGCAGCTCAGGGGGACAGGGAAAAACTTTCTTT
TRBJ2-5 once TRBD2 TRBV5-1 CASRTSGSQETQYF TGCGCCAGCCGGACTAGCGGGAGCCAAGAGACCCAGTACTTC
TRBJ2-1 NA NA TRBV7-2 CASSSIRGNEQFF TGTGCCAGCAGCTCAATCAGGGGCAATGAGCAGTTCTTC
TRBJ2-3 NA NA TRBV6-4 CASSDVGASTQYF TGTGCCAGCAGTGACGTTGGGGCGTCGACGCAGTATTTT
TRBJ2-3 NA NA TRBV9 CASSVEGQGWSTDTQYF TGTGCCAGCAGCGTAGAGGGGCAGGGGTGGAGCACAGATACGCAGTATTTT
TRBJ1-1 NA TRBD1 TRBV5-4 CASSLDRGVGTEAFF TGTGCCAGCAGCTTGGACAGGGGGGTGGGAACTGAAGCTTTCTTT
TRBJ1-2 NA NA TRBV6-8 CASSYSIERGANYGYTF TGTGCCAGCAGTTACTCGATTGAAAGGGGGGCTAACTATGGCTACACCTTC
TRBJ1-1 NA TRBD1 TRBV7-2 CASSQQGARRTEAFF TGTGCCAGCAGCCAACAGGGGGCGAGGCGCACTGAAGCTTTCTTT
TRBJ2-3 NA NA TRBV7-3 CASSPGTSTDTQYF TGTGCCAGCAGCCCCGGGACTAGCACAGATACGCAGTATTTT
TRBJ1-2 NA TRBD1 TRBV29-1 CSERTGDSVYTF TGCAGCGAAAGGACAGGGGATAGTGTCTACACCTTC
TRBJ1-1 NA TRBD1 TRBV14 CASSQGTGTEAFF TGTGCCAGCAGCCAGGGGACAGGAACTGAAGCTTTCTTT
TRBJ1-1 NA NA TRBV28 CASSPPGTEEAFF TGTGCCAGCAGCCCCCCTGGGACGGAAGAAGCTTTCTTT
TRBJ2-5 few NA TRBV11-2 CASSPQGETQYF TGTGCCAGCAGCCCTCAGGGGGAGACCCAGTACTTC
TRBJ1-1 NA NA TRBV7-2 CASSLAIRFGNTEAFF TGTGCCAGCAGCTTAGCCATTCGCTTCGGGAACACTGAAGCTTTCTTT
TRBJ1-3 NA NA TRBV28 CASSFSGVGNTIYF TGTGCCAGCAGTTTCTCAGGGGTTGGAAACACCATATATTTT
TRBJ1-4 few NA TRBV18 CASSAGAKHEKLFF TGTGCCAGCTCTGCGGGGGCAAAGCATGAAAAACTGTTTTTT
TRBJ2-5 NA NA TRBV19 CASSPGLYQETQYF TGTGCCAGTAGTCCAGGACTCTACCAAGAGACCCAGTACTTC
TRBJ2-3 NA NA TRBV11-3 CASSDVSREGTDTQYF TGTGCCAGCAGCGATGTATCCCGAGAAGGGACAGATACGCAGTATTTT
TRBJ1-2 NA NA TRBV10-3 CATRGTAPGYTF TGTGCCACACGAGGGACGGCTCCTGGTTACACCTTC
TRBJ1-4 NA NA TRBV27 CASSPGGTTNEKLFF TGTGCCAGCAGTCCCGGGGGGACAACTAATGAAAAACTGTTTTTT
TRBJ2-2 NA NA TRBV11-3 CASSSGTAHGELFF TGTGCCAGCAGCTCCGGGACTGCACACGGGGAGCTGTTTTTT
TRBJ1-1 NA TRBD1 TRBV14 CASSPKERGRGEAFF TGTGCCAGCAGCCCGAAAGAAAGGGGGCGTGGTGAAGCTTTCTTT
TRBJ2-7 NA NA TRBV5-4 CATQLQQDSYEQYF TGTGCCACCCAATTACAGCAGGACTCCTACGAGCAGTACTTC
TRBJ2-2 NA NA TRBV25-1 CASRASGTPNTGELFF TGTGCCAGCAGGGCTTCCGGGACTCCGAACACCGGGGAGCTGTTTTTT
TRBJ1-1 few NA TRBV28 CASSLSSPRTEAFF TGTGCCAGCAGTTTATCGTCCCCGAGGACTGAAGCTTTCTTT
TRBJ2-7 NA NA TRBV28 CASSDSGSSYEQYF TGTGCCAGCAGTGACTCCGGAAGTTCCTACGAGCAGTACTTC
TRBJ1-5 NA TRBD1 TRBV7-2 CASSPMQGTGGQPQHF TGTGCCAGCAGCCCCATGCAGGGGACAGGGGGTCAGCCCCAGCATTTT
TRBJ2-3 NA NA TRBV9 CASSVGTDTQYF TGTGCCAGCAGCGTAGGCACAGATACGCAGTATTTT
TRBJ1-2 NA NA TRBV7-2 CASSLARGAMDGYTF TGTGCCAGCAGCTTAGCTCGGGGGGCGATGGATGGCTACACCTTC
TRBJ1-6 once NA TRBV7-2 CASSLWTANNSPLHF TGTGCCAGCAGCTTGTGGACAGCCAATAATTCACCCCTCCACTTT
TRBJ2-5 NA TRBD1 TRBV14 CASSRQGIETQYF TGTGCCAGCAGCAGACAGGGTATAGAGACCCAGTACTTC
TRBJ2-7 NA NA TRBV27 CASSLSQSRVSYEQYF TGTGCCAGCAGTTTATCGCAGAGCAGGGTGTCCTACGAGCAGTACTTC
TRBJ2-7 NA NA TRBV30 CAWSVGGDSYEQYF TGTGCCTGGAGTGTAGGGGGGGACTCCTACGAGCAGTACTTC
TRBJ2-2 NA TRBD1 TRBV7-2 CASSRGRGLNTGELFF TGTGCCAGCAGCCGTGGTAGGGGGCTAAACACCGGGGAGCTGTTTTTT
TRBJ2-5 NA NA TRBV19 CASSTLQYQTQYF TGTGCCAGTAGTACCCTACAGTACCAGACCCAGTACTTC
TRBJ2-5 NA NA TRBV5-1 CASSNRDGEETQYF TGCGCCAGCAGCAACCGGGACGGAGAAGAGACCCAGTACTTC
TRBJ2-1 NA NA TRBV18 CASSPPGLEGYEQFF TGTGCCAGCTCACCACCGGGACTCGAAGGCTATGAGCAGTTCTTC
TRBJ2-1 NA TRBD1 TRBV30 CAWSVEEVAGGNEQFF TGTGCCTGGAGTGTAGAGGAAGTAGCAGGGGGCAATGAGCAGTTCTTC
TRBJ1-1 once NA TRBV7-2 CASSLSRRAFF TGTGCCAGCAGCTTATCTAGGAGGGCTTTCTTT
TRBJ2-3 NA NA TRBV7-2 CASSLSRTDTQYF TGTGCCAGCAGCTTGTCTCGCACTGATACGCAGTATTTT